The 26 T cell receptor beta chains below come from one sample, sequenced in a study of identical twins. MiXCR was run by TCRdb on the 5' RACE reads, yielding one entry per CDR3 protein. In the table there are more than 600,000 distinct CDR3 sequences, roughly 18% of which are singletons. The data were also submitted as part of a second study, on T cells expressing NK-cell markers.

The source material was PBMCs. The receptor source for this set is a young woman in good health.

This clonotype has ten or more counts. The chain employs TRBV12-3 or TRBV12-4 and TRBJ2-1; 7 bases map to TRBD2. The trim removed 6 bases at V and 6 bases at J, leaving 5 bases unmatched. This CDR3 has 13 amino acids. CDR3 coding DNA: TGTGCCAGCAGCTTGGGACTACTCAATGAGCAGTTCTTC. Its protein is CASSLGLLNEQFF.

The chain joins TRBV12-3 or TRBV12-4 to TRBJ2-2; 11 nucleotides agree with TRBD1. V lost 4 bases to trimming and J lost 7 bases; unmatched junction nucleotides: 5. CDR3 length: 15 residues. The CDR3 DNA is TGTGCCAGCAGTTCTCCGGGACAGGGGGTCGGGGAGCTGTTTTTT. This sequence encodes CASSSPGQGVGELFF.

Here the CDR3 DNA reads TGTGCCAGTAGTATTCTCGACGCGCCTTACGAGCAGTACTTC. Translation gives CASSILDAPYEQYF. The chain is built from TRBV19 and TRBJ2-7, with D hard to call. Trimming removed 3 bases from V and 4 bases from J, with 13 bases in between. Germline CDR1 is LNHDA and CDR2 is SQIVND (reference sequence). This CDR3 comprises 14 residues.

This clonotype came up a few times. The chain is built from TRBV4-3 and TRBJ2-5, with D perhaps matching TRBD1 or TRBD2 (5 bases each). The V gene lost 4 bases and the J gene lost 5 bases, with 17 bases spanning the gap. Germline V CDR1 and CDR2: LGHNA, YSLEER. The CDR3 length is 15 residues. CDR3 loop: CASSLGGGDGETQYF. CDR3 sequence (DNA): TGCGCCAGCAGCCTTGGGGGTGGGGACGGTGAGACCCAGTACTTC.

CDR3 protein: CSVAPYPDSPLHF. The CDR3 DNA reads as TGCAGCGTTGCGCCCTATCCCGATTCACCCCTCCACTTT. J is TRBJ1-6 and V is TRBV29-1; no firm D call. Germline CDR1 is SQVTM and CDR2 is ANQGSEA. This CDR3 has 13 amino acids. V was clipped by 4 bases and J by 8 bases, with 12 bases between them.

J is TRBJ2-7 and V is TRBV29-1; TRBD1 agrees at 8 bases. CDR3 size: 15 residues. The germline V gene encodes CDR1 SQVTM and CDR2 ANQGSEA. Trimming removed 0 bases from V and 7 bases from J; junction bases left unmatched: 11. CDR3 sequence: CSVEDPRGRGQEQYF. The CDR3 DNA sequence: TGCAGCGTTGAAGACCCCCGGGGCAGGGGGCAGGAGCAGTACTTC.

This clonotype was observed a handful of times. The V and J genes are TRBV12-3 or TRBV12-4 and TRBJ2-7; 11 bases fit TRBD2. This CDR3 is built from 16 residues. V gave up 6 bases and J gave up 3 bases; unmatched junction bases: 10. This CDR3 reads CASSPYSTSGNYEQYF. The CDR3 coding sequence is TGTGCCAGCAGCCCCTACTCGACTAGCGGGAACTACGAGCAGTACTTC.

The chain employs TRBV5-1 and TRBJ2-1, with a tentative D call TRBD1 (5 bases). Germline loops: CDR1 SGHRS, CDR2 YFSETQ. Trimming cost V 6 bases and J 4 bases, with 20 bases left between them. CDR3 length: 16 amino acids. CDR3 loop: CASKNGGRRGYNEQFF. Here the CDR3 DNA reads TGCGCCAGCAAAAATGGTGGCAGAAGGGGTTACAATGAGCAGTTCTTC.

The chain links TRBV11-2 to TRBJ2-1, with D maybe TRBD2 (7 bases). Germline V gene lookup returns CDR1 SGHAT and CDR2 FQNNGV. This CDR3 is built from 18 residues. V was shortened by 6 bases and J by 9 bases, with 30 bases between the two germline ends. The CDR3 nucleotides are TGTGCCAGCAGAAGCTTACTAACATTGCGGGGGCTCGGGGTTGAGCAGTTCTTC. Encoded protein: CASRSLLTLRGLGVEQFF.

V usage is TRBV6-1 and J usage is TRBJ1-5; D unresolved. The CDR3 is 14 residues long. CDR1 and CDR2 from the germline V gene are MNHNS and SASEGT. Trimming cost V 5 bases and J 3 bases, with 11 bases left between them. The CDR3 bases are TGTGCCAGCAGTCTTATAACACCCAATCAGCCCCAGCATTTT. Translating gives CASSLITPNQPQHF.

This clonotype has a count of ten or more. The chain joins TRBV7-2 to TRBJ2-3; D remains ambiguous. Between the trimmed V and J ends, which lost 3 bases and 6 bases, there was a span of 10 bases. Germline lookup yields CDR1 SGHTA and CDR2 FQGNSA. CDR3 length: 13 residues. Here the CDR3 DNA reads TGTGCCAGCAGCTTCAGGAGTTCGGATACGCAGTATTTT. Translated: CASSFRSSDTQYF.

V and J are TRBV4-2 and TRBJ2-5, with D perhaps matching TRBD2 (6 bases). CDR1 and CDR2 (germline): LGHNA, YNFKEQ. The CDR3 loop spans 17 amino acids. Trimming cost V 0 bases and J 1 base, with 15 bases left between them. The CDR3 DNA follows: TGTGCCAGCAGCCAAGAGCTTCGGGGGAGGATCCAAGAGACCCAGTACTTC. Amino acids: CASSQELRGRIQETQYF.

The chain is built from TRBV27 and TRBJ2-7; TRBD1 aligns across 12 bases. The trim removed 0 bases at V and 7 bases at J, leaving 7 bases unmatched. Germline-derived CDR1 and CDR2 are MNHEY and SMNVEV (reference sequence). This CDR3 is 16 amino acids long. This CDR3 is CASSLSGQGASKEQYF. Written as DNA, the CDR3 is TGTGCCAGCAGTTTATCGGGACAGGGGGCATCGAAGGAGCAGTACTTC.

This clonotype was seen only a few times. The chain is built from TRBV12-3 or TRBV12-4 and TRBJ1-3, with D tentatively TRBD1 (5 bases). Trimming left V 6 bases short and J 4 bases short, with 16 bases between. The CDR3 has 15 amino acids. CDR3 DNA sequence: TGTGCCAGCAGCCCGGGGAAGGGGCGAGGAAACACCATATATTTT. It specifies CASSPGKGRGNTIYF.

This clonotype occurred many times. The chain employs TRBV20-1 and TRBJ2-7, with a possible D match to TRBD1 (5 bases). Looked up from germline, CDR1 is DFQATT and CDR2 is SNEGSKA (reference sequence). V was trimmed by 6 bases and J by 3 bases, leaving 12 bases between them. The CDR3 has 12 residues. CDR3 region: CSATTDSYEQYF. CDR3 sequence (DNA): TGCAGTGCCACTACTGACAGCTACGAGCAGTACTTC.

This chain joins TRBV3-1 and TRBJ1-1; D may be TRBD1 (5 bases). Trimming stripped 4 bases from V and 1 base from J, with 13 bases between. Germline V gives CDR1 LGHDT, CDR2 YNNKEL (reference sequence). The CDR3 spans 15 residues. CDR3 loop: CASSRSGTANTEAFF. For the CDR3, the DNA is TGTGCCAGCAGCCGCTCGGGGACGGCGAACACTGAAGCTTTCTTT.

This chain uses TRBV4-1 with TRBJ2-7, with D possibly matching TRBD1 (6 bases). V dropped 0 bases and J dropped 5 bases, with 14 bases sitting between them. There are 15 residues in the CDR3. Germline loops: CDR1 MGHRA, CDR2 YSYEKL. As DNA, the CDR3 is TGCGCCAGCAGCCAAGATAAGGGGGATCGGGACGAGCAGTACTTC. Its protein is CASSQDKGDRDEQYF.

This clonotype has more than one count but fewer than ten. The rearrangement links TRBV5-1 to TRBJ2-7; no reliable D call. V lost 0 bases and J 3 bases, leaving 10 bases between the germline ends. Germline V gene lookup returns CDR1 SGHRS and CDR2 YFSETQ. The CDR3 is made up of 14 amino acids. The CDR3 region is CASSLGQLFYEQYF. The CDR3 region has the DNA TGCGCCAGCAGCTTGGGGCAGCTCTTCTACGAGCAGTACTTC.

This clonotype appeared a few times. An end of the junction differs from the germline gene, which may be a read error. The V call is TRBV10-2, the J call TRBJ1-1, with 9 bases aligning to TRBD1. Germline CDR1 WSHSY, CDR2 SAAADI. The CDR3 covers 15 residues. Here the CDR3 reads CASSESGTGNAEAFF. The CDR3 coding sequence is TGCGCCAGCAGTGAGTCGGGGACAGGGAACGCTGAAGCTTTCTTT.

V gene TRBV20-1 combines with J gene TRBJ1-2, with D perhaps TRBD1 (5 bases). The CDR3 consists of 12 residues. V dropped 4 bases and J dropped 3 bases, with 9 bases sitting between them. Germline assignment: CDR1 DFQATT and CDR2 SNEGSKA (reference sequence). The CDR3 region is CSANRPHYGYTF. CDR3 DNA: TGCAGTGCTAACAGGCCCCACTATGGCTACACCTTC.

The chain's CDR3 is CSAPRGQSSYNEQFF. In DNA, the CDR3 is TGCAGTGCTCCCAGGGGACAAAGCTCCTACAATGAGCAGTTCTTC. V is TRBV20-1 and J is TRBJ2-1, with a weak D call TRBD1 (6 bases). Germline V lookup: CDR1 DFQATT, CDR2 SNEGSKA (reference sequence). The CDR3 spans 15 residues. Trimming cost V 5 bases and J 0 bases, with 14 bases left between them.

This clonotype was seen only a few times. The chain joins TRBV30 to TRBJ2-1; D remains ambiguous. CDR1 and CDR2 (germline): GTSNPN, SVGIG (reference sequence). The CDR3 sequence is 16 residues long. V shed 3 bases and J shed 0 bases, with 15 bases lying between them. The DNA for the CDR3 is TGTGCCTGGAGGTCCGAGGACCCGAACTCCTACAATGAGCAGTTCTTC. Encoded protein: CAWRSEDPNSYNEQFF.

The chain recombines TRBV6-6 with TRBJ1-1; weak D call: TRBD1 (5 bases). The CDR3 loop spans 13 amino acids. CDR1 is MNHNY and CDR2 is SVGAGI in the germline V gene (reference sequence). V gave up 7 bases and J gave up 8 bases, with 17 bases separating them. CDR3 DNA: TGTGCCAGCACGAACCGGAGGGGAGAGGAAGCTTTCTTT. Encoded protein: CASTNRRGEEAFF.

This clonotype was seen a handful of times. The chain has TRBV5-1 and TRBJ2-7; D is perhaps TRBD1 (5 bases). Germline V CDR1 and CDR2: SGHRS, YFSETQ. Between the trimmed V and J ends, which lost 0 bases and 1 base, there was a span of 11 bases. CDR3 length equals 15 residues. CDR3 loop: CASSLGLGDSYEQYF. For the CDR3, the DNA is TGCGCCAGCAGCTTGGGGCTAGGGGATTCCTACGAGCAGTACTTC.

The rearrangement joins TRBV7-9 to TRBJ2-7; TRBD1 is a possible D gene (5 bases). V lost 4 bases and J lost 11, with 15 bases in between. The CDR3 totals 12 residues. Germline CDR1 SEHNR, CDR2 FQNEAQ (reference sequence). The CDR3 protein is CASSSLGQGKYF. The CDR3 region has the DNA TGTGCCAGCAGCTCCCTGGGCCAGGGAAAGTACTTC.

The chain couples TRBV6-5 to TRBJ2-1, with D perhaps matching TRBD1 (5 bases). CDR3 length equals 16 residues. Germline-derived CDR1 and CDR2 are MNHEY and SVGAGI. V was shortened by 1 base and J by 3 bases, with 13 bases between the two germline ends. This chain's CDR3 is CASSYFPGQGYNEQFF. The CDR3 coding sequence is TGTGCCAGCAGTTACTTCCCCGGGCAGGGCTACAATGAGCAGTTCTTC.